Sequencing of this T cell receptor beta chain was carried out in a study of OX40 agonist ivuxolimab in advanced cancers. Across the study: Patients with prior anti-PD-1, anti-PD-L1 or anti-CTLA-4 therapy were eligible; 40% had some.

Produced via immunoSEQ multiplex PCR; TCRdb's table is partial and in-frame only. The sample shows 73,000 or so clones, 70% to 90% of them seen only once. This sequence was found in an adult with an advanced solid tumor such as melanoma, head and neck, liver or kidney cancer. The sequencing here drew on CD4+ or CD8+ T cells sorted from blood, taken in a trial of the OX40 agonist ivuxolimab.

In nucleotides, the CDR3 is TGCAGCGCCACCGGGACAGGGATGGACACTGAAGCTTTCTTT. Amino acid sequence: CSATGTGMDTEAFF. The rearrangement uses TRBV29-1 and TRBJ1-1; 9 nucleotides align to TRBD1. The V gene's germline CDR1 is SQVTM and CDR2 ANQGSEA. V lost 7 bases, J lost 3 bases, and 9 bases stayed unmatched. The CDR3 extends over 14 amino acids. Based on the CDR3 plus reference TRBV29-1 and TRBJ1-1, the full variable domain is SAVISQKPSRDICQRGTSLTIQCQVDSQVTMMFWYRQQPGQSLTLIATANQGSEATYESGFVIDKFPISRPNLTFSTLTVSNMSPEDSSIYLCSATGTGMDTEAFFGQGTRLTVV.